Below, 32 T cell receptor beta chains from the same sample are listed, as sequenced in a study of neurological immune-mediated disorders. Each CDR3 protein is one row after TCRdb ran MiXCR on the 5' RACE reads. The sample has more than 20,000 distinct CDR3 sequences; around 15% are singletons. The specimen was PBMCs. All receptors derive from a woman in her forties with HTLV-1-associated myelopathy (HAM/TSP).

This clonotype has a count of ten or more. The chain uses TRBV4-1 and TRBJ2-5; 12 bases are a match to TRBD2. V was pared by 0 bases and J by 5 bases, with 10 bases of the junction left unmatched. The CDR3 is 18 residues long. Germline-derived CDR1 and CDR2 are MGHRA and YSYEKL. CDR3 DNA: TGCGCCAGCAGCCAAGATGAGACTAGCGGGGGACAGGGGGAGACCCAGTACTTC. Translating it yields CASSQDETSGGQGETQYF.

CDR3 nucleotide sequence: TGTGCCAGCAGGTATAGCGGGGGGGTAAGCTCCTACAATGAGCAGTTCTTC. Its translation: CASRYSGGVSSYNEQFF. The chain links TRBV7-8 to TRBJ2-1, with TRBD2 matching 11 bases. The CDR3 is made up of 17 amino acids. V gave up 6 bases and J gave up 0 bases; unmatched junction bases: 7. Germline CDR1 is SGHVS and CDR2 is FQNEAQ.

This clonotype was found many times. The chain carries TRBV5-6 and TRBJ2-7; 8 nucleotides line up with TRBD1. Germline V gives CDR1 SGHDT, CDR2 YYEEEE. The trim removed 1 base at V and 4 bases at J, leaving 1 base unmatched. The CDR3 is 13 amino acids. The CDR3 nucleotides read TGTGCCAGCAGCTTGAACAGGGGGTACGAGCAGTACGTC. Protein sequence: CASSLNRGYEQYV.

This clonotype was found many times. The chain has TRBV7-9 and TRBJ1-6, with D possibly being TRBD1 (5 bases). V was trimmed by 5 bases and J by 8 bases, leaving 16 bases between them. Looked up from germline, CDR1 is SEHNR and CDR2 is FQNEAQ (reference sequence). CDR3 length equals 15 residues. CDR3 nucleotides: TGTGCCAGCAGCCTCTCCGGGACGGATTATTCACCCCTCCACTTT. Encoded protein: CASSLSGTDYSPLHF.

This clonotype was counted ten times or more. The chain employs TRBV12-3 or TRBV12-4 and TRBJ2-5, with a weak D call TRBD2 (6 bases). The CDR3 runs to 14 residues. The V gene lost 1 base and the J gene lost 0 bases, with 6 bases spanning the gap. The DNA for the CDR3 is TGTGCCAGCAGTTTAGGGGACTACCAAGAGACCCAGTACTTC. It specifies CASSLGDYQETQYF.

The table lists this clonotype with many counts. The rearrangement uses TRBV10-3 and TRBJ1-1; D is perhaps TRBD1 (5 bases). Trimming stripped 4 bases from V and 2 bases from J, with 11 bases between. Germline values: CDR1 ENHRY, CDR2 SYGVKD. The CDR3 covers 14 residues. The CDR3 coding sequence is TGTGCCATCAGTGTGGACACCTTCAACACTGAAGCTTTCTTT. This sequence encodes CAISVDTFNTEAFF.

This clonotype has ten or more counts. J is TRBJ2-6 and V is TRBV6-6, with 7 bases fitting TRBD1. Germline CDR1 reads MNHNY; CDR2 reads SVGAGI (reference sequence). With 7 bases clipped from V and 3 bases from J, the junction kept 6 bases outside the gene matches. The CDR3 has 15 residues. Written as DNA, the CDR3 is TGTGCCAGCAAGACAGGGTTAGGTGGGGCCAACGTCCTGACTTTC. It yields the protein CASKTGLGGANVLTF.

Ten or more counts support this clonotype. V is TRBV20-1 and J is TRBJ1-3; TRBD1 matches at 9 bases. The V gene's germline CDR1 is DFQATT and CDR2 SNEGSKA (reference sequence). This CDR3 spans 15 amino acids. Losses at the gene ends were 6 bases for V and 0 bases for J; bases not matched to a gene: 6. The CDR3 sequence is CSARTGADSGNTIYF. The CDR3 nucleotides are TGCAGTGCCAGGACAGGGGCCGACTCTGGAAACACCATATATTTT.

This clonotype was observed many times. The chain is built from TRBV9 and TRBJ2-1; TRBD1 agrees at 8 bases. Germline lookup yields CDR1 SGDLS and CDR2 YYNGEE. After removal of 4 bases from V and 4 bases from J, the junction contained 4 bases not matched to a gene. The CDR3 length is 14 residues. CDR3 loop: CASSSWTGYNEQFF. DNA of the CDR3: TGTGCCAGCAGCTCTTGGACAGGGTACAATGAGCAGTTCTTC.

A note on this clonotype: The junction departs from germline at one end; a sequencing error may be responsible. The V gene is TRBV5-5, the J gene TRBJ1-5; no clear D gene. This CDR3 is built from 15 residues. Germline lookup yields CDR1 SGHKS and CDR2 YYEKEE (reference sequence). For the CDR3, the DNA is TGTGCCAGCAGCCAAACAGACAACAGCAATAAGCCCCAGAATTTT. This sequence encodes CASSQTDNSNKPQNF. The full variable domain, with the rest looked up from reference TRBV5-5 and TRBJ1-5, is DAGVTQSPTHLIKTRGQQVTLRCSPISGHKSVSWYQQVLGQGPQFIFQYYEKEERGRGNFPDRFSARQFPNYSSELNVNALLLGDSALYLCASSQTDNSNKPQNFGDGTRLSIL.

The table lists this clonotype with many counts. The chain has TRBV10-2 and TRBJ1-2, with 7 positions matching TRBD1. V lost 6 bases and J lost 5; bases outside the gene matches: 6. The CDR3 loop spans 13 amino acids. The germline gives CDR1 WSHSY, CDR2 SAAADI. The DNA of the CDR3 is TGCGCCAGCAGATCCGGGACAGAATATGGCTACACCTTC. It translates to CASRSGTEYGYTF.

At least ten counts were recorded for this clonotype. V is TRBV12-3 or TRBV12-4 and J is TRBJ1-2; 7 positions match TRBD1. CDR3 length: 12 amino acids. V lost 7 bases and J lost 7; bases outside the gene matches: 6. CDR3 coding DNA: TGTGCCAGCACAGGGGGTAGGGGTGGCTACACCTTC. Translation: CASTGGRGGYTF.

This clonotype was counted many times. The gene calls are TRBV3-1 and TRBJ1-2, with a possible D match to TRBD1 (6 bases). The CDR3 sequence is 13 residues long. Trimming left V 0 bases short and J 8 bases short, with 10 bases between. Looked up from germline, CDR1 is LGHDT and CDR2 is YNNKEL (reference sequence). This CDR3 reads CASSQDLGGGYTF. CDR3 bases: TGTGCCAGCAGCCAAGATCTGGGGGGCGGCTACACCTTC.

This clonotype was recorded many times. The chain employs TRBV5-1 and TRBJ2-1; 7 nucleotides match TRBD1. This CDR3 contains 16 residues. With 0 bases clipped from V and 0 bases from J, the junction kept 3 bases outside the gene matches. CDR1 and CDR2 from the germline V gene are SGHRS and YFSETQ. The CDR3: CASSLETGSSYNEQFF. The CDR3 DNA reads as TGCGCCAGCAGCTTGGAGACAGGGAGCTCCTACAATGAGCAGTTCTTC.

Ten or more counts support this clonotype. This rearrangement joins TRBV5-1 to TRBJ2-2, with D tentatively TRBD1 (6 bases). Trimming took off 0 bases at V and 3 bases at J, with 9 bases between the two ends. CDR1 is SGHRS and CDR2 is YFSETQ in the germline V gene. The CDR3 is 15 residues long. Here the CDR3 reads CASSLEQGYTGELFF. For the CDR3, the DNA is TGCGCCAGCAGCTTGGAGCAGGGGTACACCGGGGAGCTGTTTTTT.

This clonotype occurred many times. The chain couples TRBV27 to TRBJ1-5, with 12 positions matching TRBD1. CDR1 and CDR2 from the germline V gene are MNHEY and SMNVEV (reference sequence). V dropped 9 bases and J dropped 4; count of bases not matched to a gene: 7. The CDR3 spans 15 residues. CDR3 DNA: TGTGCCAGGACCGGGACAGGGGGCAGGAATCAGCCCCAGCATTTT. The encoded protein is CARTGTGGRNQPQHF.

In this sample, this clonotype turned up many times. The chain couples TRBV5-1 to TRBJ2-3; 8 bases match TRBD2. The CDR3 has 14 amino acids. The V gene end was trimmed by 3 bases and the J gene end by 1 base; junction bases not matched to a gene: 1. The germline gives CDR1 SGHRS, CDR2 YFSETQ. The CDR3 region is CASSYSGGTDTQYF. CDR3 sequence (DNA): TGCGCCAGCAGCTATAGCGGGGGCACAGATACGCAGTATTTT.

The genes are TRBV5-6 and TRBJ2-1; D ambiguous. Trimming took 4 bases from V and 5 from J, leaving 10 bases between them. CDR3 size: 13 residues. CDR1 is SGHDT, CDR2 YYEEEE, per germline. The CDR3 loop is CASSTRKNNEQFF. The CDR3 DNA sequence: TGTGCCAGCAGCACGCGGAAGAACAATGAGCAGTTCTTC.

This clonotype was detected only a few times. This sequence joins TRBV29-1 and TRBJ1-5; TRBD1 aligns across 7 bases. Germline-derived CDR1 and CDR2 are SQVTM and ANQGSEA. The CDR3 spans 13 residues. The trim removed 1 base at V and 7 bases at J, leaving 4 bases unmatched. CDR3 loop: CSVEGGGGQPQHF. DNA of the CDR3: TGCAGCGTTGAAGGAGGGGGCGGCCAGCCCCAGCATTTT.

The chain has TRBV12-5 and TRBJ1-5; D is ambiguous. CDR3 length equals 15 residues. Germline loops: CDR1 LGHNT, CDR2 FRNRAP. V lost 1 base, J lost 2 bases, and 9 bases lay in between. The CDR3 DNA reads TGTGCTAGTGGTTTGGGGCAGGTGGGCAATCAGCCCCAGCATTTT. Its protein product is CASGLGQVGNQPQHF.

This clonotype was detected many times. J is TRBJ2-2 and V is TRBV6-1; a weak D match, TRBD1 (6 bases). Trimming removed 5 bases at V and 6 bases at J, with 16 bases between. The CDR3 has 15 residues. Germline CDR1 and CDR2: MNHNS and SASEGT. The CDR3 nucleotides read TGTGCCAGCAGTTCCCGGGACATAGGTCCCGGGGAGCTGTTTTTT. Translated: CASSSRDIGPGELFF.

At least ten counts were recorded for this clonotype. The CDR3 sequence: CATSRDRSLLENEQFF. CDR3 coding DNA: TGTGCCACCAGCAGAGATCGGAGCCTTTTAGAGAATGAGCAGTTCTTC. The rearrangement links TRBV15 to TRBJ2-1, with unresolved D. CDR3 length equals 16 residues. Germline CDR1 LNHNV, CDR2 YYDKDF (reference sequence). Trimming removed 0 bases at V and 7 bases at J, with 16 bases between.

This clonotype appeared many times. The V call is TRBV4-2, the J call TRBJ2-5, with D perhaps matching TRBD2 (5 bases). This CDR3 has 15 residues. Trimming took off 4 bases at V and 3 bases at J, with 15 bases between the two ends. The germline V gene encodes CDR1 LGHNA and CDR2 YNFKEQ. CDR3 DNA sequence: TGTGCCAGCAGCCTACTACTGGACTGGGAAGAGACCCAGTACTTC. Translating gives CASSLLLDWEETQYF.

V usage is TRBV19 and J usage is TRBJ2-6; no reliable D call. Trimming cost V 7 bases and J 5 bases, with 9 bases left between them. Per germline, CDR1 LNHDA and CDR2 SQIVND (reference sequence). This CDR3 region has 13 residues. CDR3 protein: CASNAGRANVLTF. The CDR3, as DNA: TGTGCCAGTAACGCCGGCCGGGCCAACGTCCTGACTTTC. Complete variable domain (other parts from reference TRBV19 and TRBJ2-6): DGGITQSPKYLFRKEGQNVTLSCEQNLNHDAMYWYRQDPGQGLRLIYYSQIVNDFQKGDIAEGYSVSREKKESFPLTVTSAQKNPTAFYLCASNAGRANVLTFGAGSRLTVL.

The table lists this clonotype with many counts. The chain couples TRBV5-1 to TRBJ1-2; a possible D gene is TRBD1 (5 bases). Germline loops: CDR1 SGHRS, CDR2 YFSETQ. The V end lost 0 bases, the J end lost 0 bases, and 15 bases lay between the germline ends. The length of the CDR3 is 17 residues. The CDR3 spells CASSLGNRNLANYGYTF. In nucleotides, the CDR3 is TGCGCCAGCAGCTTGGGAAACAGGAACCTAGCTAACTATGGCTACACCTTC.

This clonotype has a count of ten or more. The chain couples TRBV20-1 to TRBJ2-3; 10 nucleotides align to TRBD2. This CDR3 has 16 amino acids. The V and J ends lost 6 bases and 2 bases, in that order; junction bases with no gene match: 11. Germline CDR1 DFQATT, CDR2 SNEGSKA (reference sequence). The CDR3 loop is CSAAALLAGPTDTQYF. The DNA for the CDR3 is TGCAGTGCAGCCGCCTTACTAGCGGGGCCCACAGATACGCAGTATTTT.

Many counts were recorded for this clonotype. CDR3 coding DNA: TGTGCCAGCAGTGAACAGGGTGACCTCTATGGCTACACCTTC. Amino acid sequence: CASSEQGDLYGYTF. V and J are TRBV12-3 or TRBV12-4 and TRBJ1-2, with a weak D call TRBD1 (6 bases). V shed 5 bases and J shed 4 bases, with 14 bases lying between them. This CDR3 contains 14 residues.

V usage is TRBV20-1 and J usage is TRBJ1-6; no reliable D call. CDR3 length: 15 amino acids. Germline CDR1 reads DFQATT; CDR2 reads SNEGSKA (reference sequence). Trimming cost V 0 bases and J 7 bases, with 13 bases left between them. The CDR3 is CSARDEGGSNSPLHF. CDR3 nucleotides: TGCAGTGCTAGAGATGAGGGCGGGAGCAATTCACCCCTCCACTTT.

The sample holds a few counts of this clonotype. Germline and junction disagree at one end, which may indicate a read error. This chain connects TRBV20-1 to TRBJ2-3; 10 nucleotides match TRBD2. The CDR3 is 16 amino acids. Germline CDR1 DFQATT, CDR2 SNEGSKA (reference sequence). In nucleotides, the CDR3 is TGCAGTGCTAGAGATGTAGCGGGGGGAGACACAAATACGCAGTATTTT. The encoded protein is CSARDVAGGDTNTQYF.

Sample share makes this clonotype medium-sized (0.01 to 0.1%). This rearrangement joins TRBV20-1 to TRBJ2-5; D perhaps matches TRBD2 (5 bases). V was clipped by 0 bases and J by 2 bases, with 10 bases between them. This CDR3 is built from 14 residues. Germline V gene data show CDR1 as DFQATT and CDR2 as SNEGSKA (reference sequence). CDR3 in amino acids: CSARDLQRQETQYF. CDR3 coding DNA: TGCAGTGCTAGAGATCTTCAGCGGCAAGAGACCCAGTACTTC.

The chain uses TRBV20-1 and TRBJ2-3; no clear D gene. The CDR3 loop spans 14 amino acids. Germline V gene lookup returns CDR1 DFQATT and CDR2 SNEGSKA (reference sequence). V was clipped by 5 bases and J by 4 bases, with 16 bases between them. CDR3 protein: CSAPGPAPADTQYF. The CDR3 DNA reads TGCAGTGCTCCGGGTCCTGCTCCTGCAGATACGCAGTATTTT.

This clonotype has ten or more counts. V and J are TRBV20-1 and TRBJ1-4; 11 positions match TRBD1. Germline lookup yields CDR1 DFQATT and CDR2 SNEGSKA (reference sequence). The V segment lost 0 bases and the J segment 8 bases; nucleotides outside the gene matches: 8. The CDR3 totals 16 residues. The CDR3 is CSARDSGQGAVEKLFF. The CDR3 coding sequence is TGCAGTGCTAGAGATTCAGGACAGGGGGCCGTCGAAAAACTGTTTTTT.